The entry below describes one T cell receptor beta chain. The sample originates from a study of blood T cell repertoires in COVID-19. Study summary: PBMCs, B-cell-depleted T cells, or T cells were the source of the cDNA or gDNA that made up the material.

Trimming took 2 bases from V and 3 from J; bases not matched to a gene: 3. The CDR3 covers 15 residues. Germline CDR1 and CDR2: MDHEN and SYDVKM. Per the study methods: The assay estimated nucleated cells by amplifying reference gene primers. Sequencing used immunoSEQ multiplex PCR; TCRdb keeps in-frame clones, though not all of them. The DNA was the basis for D and trimming; V, J and clone size are from that table. The profile covers 150,000 to 200,000 clones, with around 87% appearing a single time and approximately 2.7% taken by the ten largest. What was sequenced was peripheral blood. The chain links TRBV28 to TRBJ2-4; 8 bases map to TRBD2. The sequence came from a man aged 35 to 55 with active or convalescent COVID-19. CDR3 DNA: TGTGCCAGCAGTTTAGCGGGGGGCCGCAAAAACATTCAGTACTTC. It codes for CASSLAGGRKNIQYF.